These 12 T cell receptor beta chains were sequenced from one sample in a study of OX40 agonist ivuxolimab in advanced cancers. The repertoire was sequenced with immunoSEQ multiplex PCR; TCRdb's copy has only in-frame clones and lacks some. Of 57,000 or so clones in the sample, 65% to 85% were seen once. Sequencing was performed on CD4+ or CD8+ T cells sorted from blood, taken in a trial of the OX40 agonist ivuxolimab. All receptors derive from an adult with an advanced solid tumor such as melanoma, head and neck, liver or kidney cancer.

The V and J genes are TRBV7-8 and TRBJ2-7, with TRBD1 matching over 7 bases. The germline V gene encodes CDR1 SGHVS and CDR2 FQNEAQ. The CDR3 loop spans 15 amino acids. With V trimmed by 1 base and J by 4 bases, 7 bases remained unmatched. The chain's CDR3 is CASSLGVGTAYEQYF. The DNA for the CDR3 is TGTGCCAGCAGCTTAGGGGTCGGGACAGCTTACGAGCAGTACTTC. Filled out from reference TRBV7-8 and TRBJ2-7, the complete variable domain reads GAGVSQSPRYKVAKRGQDVALRCDPISGHVSLFWYQQALGQGPEFLTYFQNEAQLDKSGLPSDRFFAERPEGSVSTLKIQRTQQEDSAVYLCASSLGVGTAYEQYFGPGTRLTVT.

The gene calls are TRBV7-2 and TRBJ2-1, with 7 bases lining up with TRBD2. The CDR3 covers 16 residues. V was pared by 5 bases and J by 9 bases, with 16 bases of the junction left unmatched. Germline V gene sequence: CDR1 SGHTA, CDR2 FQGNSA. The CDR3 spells CASSKTAGLAYGEQFF. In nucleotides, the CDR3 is TGTGCCAGCAGCAAAACAGCGGGATTAGCGTACGGTGAGCAGTTCTTC.

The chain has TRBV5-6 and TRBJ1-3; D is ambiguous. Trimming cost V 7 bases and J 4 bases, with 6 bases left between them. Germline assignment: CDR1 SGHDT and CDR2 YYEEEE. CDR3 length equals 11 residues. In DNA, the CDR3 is TGTGCCAGCTCGTCGGGAAACACCATATATTTT. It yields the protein CASSSGNTIYF.

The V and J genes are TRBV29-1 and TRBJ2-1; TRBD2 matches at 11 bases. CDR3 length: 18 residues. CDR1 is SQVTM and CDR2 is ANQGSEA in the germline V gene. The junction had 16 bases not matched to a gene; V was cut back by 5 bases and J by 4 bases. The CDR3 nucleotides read TGCAGCGTTTCCCCGACTAGCGGGATGACCGACTTTTACAATGAGCAGTTCTTC. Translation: CSVSPTSGMTDFYNEQFF.

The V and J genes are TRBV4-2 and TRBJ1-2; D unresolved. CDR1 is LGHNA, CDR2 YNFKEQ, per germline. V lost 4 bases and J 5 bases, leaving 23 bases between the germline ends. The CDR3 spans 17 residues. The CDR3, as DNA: TGTGCCAGCAGCCTAGGTCCAGTCCACCTTAAATCATATGGCTACACCTTC. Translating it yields CASSLGPVHLKSYGYTF.

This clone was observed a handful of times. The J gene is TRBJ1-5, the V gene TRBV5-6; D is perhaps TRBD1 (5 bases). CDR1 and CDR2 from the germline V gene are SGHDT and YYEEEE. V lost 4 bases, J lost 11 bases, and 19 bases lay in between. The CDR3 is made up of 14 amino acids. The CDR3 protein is CASSQTTAGATQHF. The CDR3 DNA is TGTGCCAGCAGCCAGACGACAGCCGGGGCCACCCAGCATTTT.

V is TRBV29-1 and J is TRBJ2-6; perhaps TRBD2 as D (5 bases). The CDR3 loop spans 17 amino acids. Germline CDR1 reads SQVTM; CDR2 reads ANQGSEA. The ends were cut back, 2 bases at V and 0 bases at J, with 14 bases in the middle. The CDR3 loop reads CSVETTTGSSGANVLTF. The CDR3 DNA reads TGCAGCGTTGAAACAACGACGGGAAGCTCTGGGGCCAACGTCCTGACTTTC.

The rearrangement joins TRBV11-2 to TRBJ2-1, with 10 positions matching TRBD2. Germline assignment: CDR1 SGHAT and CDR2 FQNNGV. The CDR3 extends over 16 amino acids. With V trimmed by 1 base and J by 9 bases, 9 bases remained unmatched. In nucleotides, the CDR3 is TGTGCCAGCAGCTTAGCGGGGCTAGCGGGAGCACGTGAGCAGTTCTTC. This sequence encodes CASSLAGLAGAREQFF.

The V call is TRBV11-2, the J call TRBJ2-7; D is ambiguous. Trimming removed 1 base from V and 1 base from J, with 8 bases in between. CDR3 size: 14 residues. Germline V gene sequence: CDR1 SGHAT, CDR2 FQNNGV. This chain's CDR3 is CASSLGSRSYEQYF. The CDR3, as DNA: TGTGCCAGCAGCTTAGGAAGCAGATCCTACGAGCAGTACTTC.

Here the CDR3 reads CASSLSSGTDPVTQYF. The CDR3 nucleotides read TGTGCCAGCAGTTTATCTAGCGGGACGGACCCAGTTACGCAGTATTTT. V and J are TRBV27 and TRBJ2-3, with TRBD2 identical over 8 bases. CDR1 MNHEY and CDR2 SMNVEV come from the germline V gene (reference sequence). This CDR3 region has 16 residues. The junction had 10 bases not matched to a gene; V was cut back by 0 bases and J by 8 bases.

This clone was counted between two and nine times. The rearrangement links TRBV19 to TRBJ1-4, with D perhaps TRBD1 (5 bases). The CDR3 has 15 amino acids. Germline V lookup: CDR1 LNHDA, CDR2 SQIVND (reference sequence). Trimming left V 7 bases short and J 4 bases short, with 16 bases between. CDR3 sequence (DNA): TGTGCCAGTACTCGGATGGCAGGGCATAATGAAAAACTGTTTTTT. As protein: CASTRMAGHNEKLFF.

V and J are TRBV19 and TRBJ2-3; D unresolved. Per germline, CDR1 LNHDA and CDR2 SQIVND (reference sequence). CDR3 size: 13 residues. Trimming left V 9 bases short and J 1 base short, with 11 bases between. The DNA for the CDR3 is TGTGCCAGCCGACGGACGGGCACAGATACGCAGTATTTT. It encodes CASRRTGTDTQYF.